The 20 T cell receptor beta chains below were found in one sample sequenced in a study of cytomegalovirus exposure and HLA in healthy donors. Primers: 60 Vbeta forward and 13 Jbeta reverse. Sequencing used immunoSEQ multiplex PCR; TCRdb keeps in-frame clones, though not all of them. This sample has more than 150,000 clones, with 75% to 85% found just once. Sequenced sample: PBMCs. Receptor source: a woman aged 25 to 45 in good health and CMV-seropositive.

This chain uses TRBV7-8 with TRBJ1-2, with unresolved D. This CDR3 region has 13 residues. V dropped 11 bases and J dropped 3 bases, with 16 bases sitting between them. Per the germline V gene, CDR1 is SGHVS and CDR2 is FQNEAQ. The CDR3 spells CAVSGRRDYGYTF. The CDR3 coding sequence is TGTGCCGTCAGCGGCCGGAGGGACTATGGCTACACCTTC.

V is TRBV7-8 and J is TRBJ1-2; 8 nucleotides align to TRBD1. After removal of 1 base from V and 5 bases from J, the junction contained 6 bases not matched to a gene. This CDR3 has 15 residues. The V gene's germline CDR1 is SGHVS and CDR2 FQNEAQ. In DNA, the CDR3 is TGTGCCAGCAGCTTAGAACCTACAGGGGGTTATGGCTACACCTTC. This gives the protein CASSLEPTGGYGYTF.

CDR3 bases: TGTGCCAGAAGCCTAAATTCCGGGACAGGTGACGAATTTTCTGGAAACACCATATATTTT. This codes for CARSLNSGTGDEFSGNTIYF. This chain links TRBV5-3 with TRBJ1-3; 8 positions agree with TRBD1. TRBV5-3 is assigned to the ORF class and has an uncertain function. The CDR3 sequence is 20 residues long. The junction had 19 bases not matched to a gene; V was cut back by 4 bases and J by 1 base.

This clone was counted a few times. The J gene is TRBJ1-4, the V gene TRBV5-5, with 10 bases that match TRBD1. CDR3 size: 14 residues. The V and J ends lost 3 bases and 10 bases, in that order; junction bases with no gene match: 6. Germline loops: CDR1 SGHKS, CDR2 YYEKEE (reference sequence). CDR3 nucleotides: TGTGCCAGCAGCTCGGACAGGGGGAAAGGAAAACTGTTTTTT. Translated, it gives CASSSDRGKGKLFF.

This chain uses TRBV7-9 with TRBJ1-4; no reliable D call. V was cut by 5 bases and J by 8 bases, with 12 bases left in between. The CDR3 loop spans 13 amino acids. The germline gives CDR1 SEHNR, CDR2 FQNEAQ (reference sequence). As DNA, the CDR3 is TGTGCCAGCAGCCCCTGGTCTCGGGAAAAACTGTTTTTT. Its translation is CASSPWSREKLFF.

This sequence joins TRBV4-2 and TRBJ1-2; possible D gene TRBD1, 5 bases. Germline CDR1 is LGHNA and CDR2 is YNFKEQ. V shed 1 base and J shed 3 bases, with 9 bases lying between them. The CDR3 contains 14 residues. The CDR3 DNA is TGTGCCAGCAGCCAAGGGGGGAGGGACTATGGCTACACCTTC. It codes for CASSQGGRDYGYTF.

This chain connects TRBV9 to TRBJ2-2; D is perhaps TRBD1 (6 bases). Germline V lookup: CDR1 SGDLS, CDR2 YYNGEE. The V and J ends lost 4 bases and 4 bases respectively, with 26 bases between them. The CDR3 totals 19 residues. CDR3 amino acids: CASSFNRDNPEGPTGELFF. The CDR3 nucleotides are TGTGCCAGCAGCTTTAATCGGGACAATCCAGAAGGGCCCACCGGGGAGCTGTTTTTT. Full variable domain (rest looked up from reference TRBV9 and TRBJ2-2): DSGVTQTPKHLITATGQRVTLRCSPRSGDLSVYWYQQSLDQGLQFLIQYYNGEERAKGNILERFSAQQFPDLHSELNLSSLELGDSALYFCASSFNRDNPEGPTGELFFGEGSRLTVL.

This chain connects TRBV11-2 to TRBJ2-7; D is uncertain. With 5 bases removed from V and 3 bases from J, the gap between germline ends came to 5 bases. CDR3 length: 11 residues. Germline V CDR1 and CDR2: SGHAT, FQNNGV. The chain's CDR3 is CASSRSYEQYF. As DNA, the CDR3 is TGTGCCAGCAGCCGTAGCTACGAGCAGTACTTC.

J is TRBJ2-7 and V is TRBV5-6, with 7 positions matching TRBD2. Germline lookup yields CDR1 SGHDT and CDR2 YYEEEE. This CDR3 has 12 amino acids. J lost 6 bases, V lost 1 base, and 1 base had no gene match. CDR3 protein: CASSLTGGEQYF. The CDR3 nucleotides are TGTGCCAGCAGCTTGACGGGGGGCGAGCAGTACTTC. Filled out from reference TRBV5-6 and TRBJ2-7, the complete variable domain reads DAGVTQSPTHLIKTRGQQVTLRCSPKSGHDTVSWYQQALGQGPQFIFQYYEEEERQRGNFPDRFSGHQFPNYSSELNVNALLLGDSALYLCASSLTGGEQYFGPGTRLTVT.

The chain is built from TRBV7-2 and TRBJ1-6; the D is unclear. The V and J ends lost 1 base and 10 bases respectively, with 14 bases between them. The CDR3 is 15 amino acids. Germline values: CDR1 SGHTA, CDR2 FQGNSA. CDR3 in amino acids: CASSLVGLEESPLHF. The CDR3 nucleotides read TGTGCCAGCAGCTTAGTTGGTCTAGAGGAATCACCCCTCCACTTT. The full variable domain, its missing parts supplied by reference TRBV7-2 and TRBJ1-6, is GAGVSQSPSNKVTEKGKDVELRCDPISGHTALYWYRQSLGQGLEFLIYFQGNSAPDKSGLPSDRFSAERTGGSVSTLTIQRTQQEDSAVYLCASSLVGLEESPLHFGNGTRLTVT.

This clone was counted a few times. CDR3 sequence: CASSLGSPPETQYF. In nucleotides, the CDR3 is TGTGCCAGCAGCTTAGGGAGTCCACCGGAGACCCAGTACTTC. This chain links TRBV7-3 with TRBJ2-5, with a tentative D call TRBD2 (5 bases). V was pared by 2 bases and J by 5 bases, with 12 bases between. Germline V lookup: CDR1 SGHTA, CDR2 FQGTGA. This CDR3 is built from 14 residues.

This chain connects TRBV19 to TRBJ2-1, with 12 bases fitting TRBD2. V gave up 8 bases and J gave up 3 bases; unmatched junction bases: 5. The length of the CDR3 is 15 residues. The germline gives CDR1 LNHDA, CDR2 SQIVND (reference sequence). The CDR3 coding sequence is TGTGCCAGTCGGCCGACTAGCGGGGGCTACAATGAGCAGTTCTTC. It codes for CASRPTSGGYNEQFF.

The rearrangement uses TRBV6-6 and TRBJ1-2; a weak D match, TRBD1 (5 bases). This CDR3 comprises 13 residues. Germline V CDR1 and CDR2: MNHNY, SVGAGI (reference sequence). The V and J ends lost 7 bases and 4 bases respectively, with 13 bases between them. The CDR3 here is CASTRQWIYGYTF. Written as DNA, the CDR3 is TGTGCCAGCACCCGACAGTGGATCTATGGCTACACCTTC.

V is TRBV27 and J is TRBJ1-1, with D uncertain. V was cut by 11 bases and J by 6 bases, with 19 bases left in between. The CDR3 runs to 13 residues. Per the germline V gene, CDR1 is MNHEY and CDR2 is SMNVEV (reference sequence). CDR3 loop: CALTRARRAEAFF. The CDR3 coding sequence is TGTGCCTTAACCCGGGCCCGGCGGGCTGAAGCTTTCTTT.

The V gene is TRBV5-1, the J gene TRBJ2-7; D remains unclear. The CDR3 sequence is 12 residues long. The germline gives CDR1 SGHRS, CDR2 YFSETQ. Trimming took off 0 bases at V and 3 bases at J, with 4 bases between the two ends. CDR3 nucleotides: TGCGCCAGCAGCTTGGATAACTACGAGCAGTACTTC. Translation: CASSLDNYEQYF.

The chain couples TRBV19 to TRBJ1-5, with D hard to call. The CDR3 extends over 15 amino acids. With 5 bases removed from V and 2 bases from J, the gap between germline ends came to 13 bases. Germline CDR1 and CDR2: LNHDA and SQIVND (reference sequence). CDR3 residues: CASSARGGGNQPQHF. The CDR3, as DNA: TGTGCCAGTAGTGCCCGGGGAGGTGGCAATCAGCCCCAGCATTTT.

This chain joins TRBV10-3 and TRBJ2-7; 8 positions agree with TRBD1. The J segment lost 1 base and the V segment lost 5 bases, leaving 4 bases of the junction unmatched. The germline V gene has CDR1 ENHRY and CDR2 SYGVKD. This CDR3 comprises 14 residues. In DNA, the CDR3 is TGTGCCATCAGTCCGGGACAGGAGTCCTACGAGCAGTACTTC. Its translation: CAISPGQESYEQYF.

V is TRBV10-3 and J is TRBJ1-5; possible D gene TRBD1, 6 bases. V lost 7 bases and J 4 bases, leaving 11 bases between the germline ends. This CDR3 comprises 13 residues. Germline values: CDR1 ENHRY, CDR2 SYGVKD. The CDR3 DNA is TGTGCCATCACCGGACAGAAGAATCAGCCCCAGCATTTT. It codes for CAITGQKNQPQHF.

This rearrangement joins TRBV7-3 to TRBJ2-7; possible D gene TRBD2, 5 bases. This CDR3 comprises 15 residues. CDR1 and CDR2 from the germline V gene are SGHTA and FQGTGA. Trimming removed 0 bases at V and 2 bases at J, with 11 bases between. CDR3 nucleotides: TGTGCCAGCAGCTTAACGGGAAGGCGGGCCTACGAGCAGTACTTC. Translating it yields CASSLTGRRAYEQYF.

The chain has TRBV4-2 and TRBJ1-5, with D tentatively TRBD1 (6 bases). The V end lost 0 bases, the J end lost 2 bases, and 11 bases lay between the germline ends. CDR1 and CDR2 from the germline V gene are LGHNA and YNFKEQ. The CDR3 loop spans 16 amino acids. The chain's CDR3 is CASSQDRGGGNQPQHF. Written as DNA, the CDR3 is TGTGCCAGCAGCCAAGACAGGGGAGGGGGCAATCAGCCCCAGCATTTT.